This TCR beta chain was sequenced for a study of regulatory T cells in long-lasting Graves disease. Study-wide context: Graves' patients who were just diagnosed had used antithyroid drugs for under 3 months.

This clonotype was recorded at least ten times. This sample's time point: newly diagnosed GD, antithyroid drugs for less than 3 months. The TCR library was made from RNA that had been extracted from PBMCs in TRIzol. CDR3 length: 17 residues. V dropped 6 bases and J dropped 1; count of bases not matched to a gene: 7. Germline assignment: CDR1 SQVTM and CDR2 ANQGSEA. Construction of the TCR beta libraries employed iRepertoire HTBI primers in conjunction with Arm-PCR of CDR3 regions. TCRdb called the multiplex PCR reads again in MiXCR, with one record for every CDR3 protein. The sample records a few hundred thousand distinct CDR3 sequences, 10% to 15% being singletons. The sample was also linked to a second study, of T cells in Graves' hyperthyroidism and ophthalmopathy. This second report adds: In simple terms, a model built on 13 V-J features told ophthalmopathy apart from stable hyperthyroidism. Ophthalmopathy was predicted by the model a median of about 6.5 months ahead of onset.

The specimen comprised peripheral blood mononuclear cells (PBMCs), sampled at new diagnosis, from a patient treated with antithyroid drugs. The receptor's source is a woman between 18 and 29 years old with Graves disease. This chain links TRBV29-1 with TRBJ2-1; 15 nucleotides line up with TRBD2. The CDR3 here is CSVNPGLAGGSYNEQFF. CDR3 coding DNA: TGCAGCGTGAACCCGGGACTAGCGGGGGGATCCTACAATGAGCAGTTCTTC.